This is a list of T cell receptor beta chains from one sample in a study of early T cells in non-severe SARS-CoV-2 infection. A single record per CDR3 protein comes from TCRdb applying MiXCR to the 5' RACE reads. The table records tens of thousands of distinct CDR3 sequences, approximately 15% of them present only once. This specimen was whole blood, taken at baseline. Every receptor here comes from an adult who was a healthcare worker with PCR-confirmed SARS-CoV-2 infection or an uninfected control (not recorded which). CDR3s include the opening cysteine and the closing phenylalanine or tryptophan.

J gene: TRBJ2-3; V gene: TRBV20-1; CDR3 protein: CSARPVWTSGGGDTQYF
J gene: TRBJ1-3; V gene: TRBV29-1; CDR3 protein: CSVDRRTSSGNTIYF
J gene: TRBJ2-6; V gene: TRBV6-1; CDR3 protein: CASSPRGISSGANVLTF
J gene: TRBJ1-4; V gene: TRBV7-2; CDR3 protein: CASSSQGEKLFF
J gene: TRBJ2-3; V gene: TRBV12-3/TRBV12-4; CDR3 protein: CASSLGPGWLDF
J gene: TRBJ2-1; V gene: TRBV5-5; CDR3 protein: CASSLSAVSSYNEQFF
J gene: TRBJ2-7; V gene: TRBV4-2; CDR3 protein: CASSQAMGQTYEQYF
J gene: TRBJ1-5; V gene: TRBV5-1; CDR3 protein: CASSSGDNQPQHF
J gene: TRBJ2-5; V gene: TRBV2; CDR3 protein: CASSEYEETQYF
J gene: TRBJ1-1; V gene: TRBV12-3/TRBV12-4; CDR3 protein: CASRAQFTHTEAFF
J gene: TRBJ2-1; V gene: TRBV28; CDR3 protein: CASSILAGVSNEQFF
J gene: TRBJ2-1; V gene: TRBV28; CDR3 protein: CASSFTQSADNEQFF
J gene: TRBJ2-1; V gene: TRBV5-1; CDR3 protein: CASSIGTGVNEQFF
J gene: TRBJ2-7; V gene: TRBV19; CDR3 protein: CASSIVGTFSYEQYF
J gene: TRBJ2-7; V gene: TRBV7-2; CDR3 protein: CASSLVGTSSHEQYF
J gene: TRBJ1-1; V gene: TRBV28; CDR3 protein: CASSFGQGSTEAFF
J gene: TRBJ1-5; V gene: TRBV7-9; CDR3 protein: CASSLKVARSNQPQHF
J gene: TRBJ1-1; V gene: TRBV20-1; CDR3 protein: CSARQSPEAFF
J gene: TRBJ2-7; V gene: TRBV5-4; CDR3 protein: CASSFSVDGSGEQYF
J gene: TRBJ2-7; V gene: TRBV6-1; CDR3 protein: CASSDPFWGGSSYEQYF
J gene: TRBJ1-2; V gene: TRBV9; CDR3 protein: CASSVVAANYGYTF
J gene: TRBJ2-2; V gene: TRBV2; CDR3 protein: CASSVNGELFF
J gene: TRBJ2-1; V gene: TRBV5-5; CDR3 protein: CASSLWAGGLYNEQFF
J gene: TRBJ2-1; V gene: TRBV14; CDR3 protein: CASSQSSRREQFF
J gene: TRBJ2-2; V gene: TRBV30; CDR3 protein: CAWSPGTYHTGELFF
J gene: TRBJ2-2; V gene: TRBV10-3; CDR3 protein: CAISASGSTGELFF
J gene: TRBJ1-1; V gene: TRBV3-1; CDR3 protein: CASSHKRQAAMNTEAFF
J gene: TRBJ2-7; V gene: TRBV15; CDR3 protein: CATSRPGTSGYEQYF
J gene: TRBJ2-7; V gene: TRBV2; CDR3 protein: CASKTSASSYEQYF
J gene: TRBJ2-2; V gene: TRBV7-6; CDR3 protein: CASSLRLGANTGELFF
J gene: TRBJ2-1; V gene: TRBV5-1; CDR3 protein: CATTPDSGSHYNEQFF
J gene: TRBJ1-1; V gene: TRBV11-3; CDR3 protein: CASSLGDGRNTEAFF
J gene: TRBJ1-1; V gene: TRBV30; CDR3 protein: CAWIRPGSGDTEAFF
J gene: TRBJ2-1; V gene: TRBV4-1; CDR3 protein: CASSQPVGDLSYNEQFF
J gene: TRBJ2-1; V gene: TRBV20-1; CDR3 protein: CSANYNEQFF
J gene: TRBJ2-3; V gene: TRBV2; CDR3 protein: CASTPTGNTQYF
J gene: TRBJ2-3; V gene: TRBV24-1; CDR3 protein: CATSDVQGSADTQYF
J gene: TRBJ2-1; V gene: TRBV18; CDR3 protein: CASSPRKAREGDEQFF
J gene: TRBJ2-3; V gene: TRBV14; CDR3 protein: CASSLGLARDTQYF
J gene: TRBJ2-7; V gene: TRBV11-2; CDR3 protein: CASSHNSGSFDEQYF
J gene: TRBJ2-3; V gene: TRBV12-3/TRBV12-4; CDR3 protein: CASSFGGASTDTQYF
J gene: TRBJ1-5; V gene: TRBV20-1; CDR3 protein: CSASWGYSNQPQHF
J gene: TRBJ1-1; V gene: TRBV12-3/TRBV12-4; CDR3 protein: CASSLGQGRDTEAFF